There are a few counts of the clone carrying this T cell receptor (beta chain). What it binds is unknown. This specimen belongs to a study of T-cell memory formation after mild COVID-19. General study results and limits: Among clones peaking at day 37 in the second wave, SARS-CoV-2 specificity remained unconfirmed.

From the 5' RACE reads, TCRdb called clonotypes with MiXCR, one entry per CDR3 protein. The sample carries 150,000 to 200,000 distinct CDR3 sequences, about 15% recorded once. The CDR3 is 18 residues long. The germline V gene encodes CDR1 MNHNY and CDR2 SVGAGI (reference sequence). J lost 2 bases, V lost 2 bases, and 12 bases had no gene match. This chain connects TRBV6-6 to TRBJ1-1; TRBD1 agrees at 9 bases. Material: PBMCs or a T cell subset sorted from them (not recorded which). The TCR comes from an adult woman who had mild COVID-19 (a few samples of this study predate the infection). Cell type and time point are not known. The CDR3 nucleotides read TGTGCCAGCAGTTACCCGCTCATTCGGGACAGGGTAAACACTGAAGCTTTCTTT. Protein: CASSYPLIRDRVNTEAFF.